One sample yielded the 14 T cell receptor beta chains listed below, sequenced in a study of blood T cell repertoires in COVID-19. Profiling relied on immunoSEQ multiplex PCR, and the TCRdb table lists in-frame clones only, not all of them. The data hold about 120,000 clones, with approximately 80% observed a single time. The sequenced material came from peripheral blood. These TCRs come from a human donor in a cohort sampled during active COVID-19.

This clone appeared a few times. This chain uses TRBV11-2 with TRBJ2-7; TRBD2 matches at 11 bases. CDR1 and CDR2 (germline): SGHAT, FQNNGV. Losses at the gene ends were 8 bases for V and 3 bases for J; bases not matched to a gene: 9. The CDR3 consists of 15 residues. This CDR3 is CASGETSGMGYEQYF. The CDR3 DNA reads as TGTGCCAGCGGTGAGACTAGCGGGATGGGCTACGAGCAGTACTTC.

The CDR3 sequence is CASSSGGQGAGEQYF. DNA for the CDR3: TGTGCCAGCAGCTCGGGCGGGCAGGGGGCGGGTGAGCAGTACTTC. The chain couples TRBV7-9 to TRBJ2-7; TRBD1 agrees at 8 bases. Germline CDR1 is SEHNR and CDR2 is FQNEAQ (reference sequence). The CDR3 contains 15 residues. Losses at the gene ends were 4 bases for V and 7 bases for J; bases not matched to a gene: 12.

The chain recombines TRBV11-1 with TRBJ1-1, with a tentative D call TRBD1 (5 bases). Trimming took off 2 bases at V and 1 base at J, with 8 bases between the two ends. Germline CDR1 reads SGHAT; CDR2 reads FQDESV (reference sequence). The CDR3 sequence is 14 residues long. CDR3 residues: CASSLFGGNTEAFF. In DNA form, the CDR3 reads TGTGCCAGCAGCTTATTCGGGGGGAACACTGAAGCTTTCTTT.

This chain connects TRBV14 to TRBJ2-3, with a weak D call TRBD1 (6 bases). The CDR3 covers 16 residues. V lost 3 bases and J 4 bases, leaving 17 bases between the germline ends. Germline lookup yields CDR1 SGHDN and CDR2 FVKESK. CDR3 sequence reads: CASSHNDRLGADTQYF. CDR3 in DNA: TGTGCCAGCAGCCACAACGACAGGTTAGGTGCAGATACGCAGTATTTT.

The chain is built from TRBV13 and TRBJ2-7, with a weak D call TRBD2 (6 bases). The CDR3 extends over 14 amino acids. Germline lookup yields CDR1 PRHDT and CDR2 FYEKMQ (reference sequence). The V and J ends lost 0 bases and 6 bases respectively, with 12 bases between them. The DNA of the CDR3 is TGTGCCAGCAGCTTAGGAACGGGGGTTGGCGAGCAGTACTTC. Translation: CASSLGTGVGEQYF. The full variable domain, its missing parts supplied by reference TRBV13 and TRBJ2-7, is AAGVIQSPRHLIKEKRETATLKCYPIPRHDTVYWYQQGPGQDPQFLISFYEKMQSDKGSIPDRFSAQQFSDYHSELNMSSLELGDSALYFCASSLGTGVGEQYFGPGTRLTVT.

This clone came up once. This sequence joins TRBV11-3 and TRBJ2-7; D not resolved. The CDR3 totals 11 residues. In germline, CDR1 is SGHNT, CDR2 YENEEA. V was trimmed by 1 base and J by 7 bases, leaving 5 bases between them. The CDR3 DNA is TGTGCCAGCAGCTTAGCCCTTGAGCAGTACTTC. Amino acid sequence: CASSLALEQYF.

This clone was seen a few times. CDR3 loop: CASRVYTGGSSYEQYF. CDR3 in DNA: TGTGCCAGCAGGGTATATACAGGGGGGAGCTCCTACGAGCAGTACTTC. The chain joins TRBV6-6 to TRBJ2-7; TRBD1 agrees at 8 bases. J was trimmed by 0 bases and V by 6 bases; bases with no gene match: 10. The CDR3 is made up of 16 amino acids. Germline CDR1 reads MNHNY; CDR2 reads SVGAGI (reference sequence).

The CDR3 DNA reads TGTGCCAGCAGTTTACCCGGGAACACTGAAGCTTTCTTT. It translates to CASSLPGNTEAFF. V gene TRBV28 combines with J gene TRBJ1-1; no clear D gene. Germline V lookup: CDR1 MDHEN, CDR2 SYDVKM. V lost 2 bases to trimming and J lost 1 base, with 5 bases between them. The CDR3 runs 13 residues.

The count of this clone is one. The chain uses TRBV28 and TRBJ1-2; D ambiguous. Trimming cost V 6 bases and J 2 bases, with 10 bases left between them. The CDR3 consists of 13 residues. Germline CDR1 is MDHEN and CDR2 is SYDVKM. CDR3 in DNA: TGTGCCAGCAGAATACACAGAAACTATGGCTACACCTTC. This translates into CASRIHRNYGYTF.

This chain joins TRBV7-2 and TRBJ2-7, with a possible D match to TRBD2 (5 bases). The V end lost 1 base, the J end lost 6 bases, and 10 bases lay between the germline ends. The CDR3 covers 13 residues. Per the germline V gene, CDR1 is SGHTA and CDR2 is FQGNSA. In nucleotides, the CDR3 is TGTGCCAGCAGCTTAGTAGCTAGCCTCGAGCAGTACTTC. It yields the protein CASSLVASLEQYF.

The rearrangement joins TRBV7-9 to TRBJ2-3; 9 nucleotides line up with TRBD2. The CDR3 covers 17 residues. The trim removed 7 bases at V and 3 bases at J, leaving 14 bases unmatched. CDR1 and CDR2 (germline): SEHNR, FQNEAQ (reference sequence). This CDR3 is CASIRGGLAGETDTQYF. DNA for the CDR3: TGTGCCAGCATCCGGGGTGGGTTAGCGGGAGAGACAGATACGCAGTATTTT.

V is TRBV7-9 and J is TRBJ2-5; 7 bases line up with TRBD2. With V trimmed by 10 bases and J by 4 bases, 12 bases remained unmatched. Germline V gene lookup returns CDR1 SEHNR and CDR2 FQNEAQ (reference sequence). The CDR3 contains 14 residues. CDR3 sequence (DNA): TGTGCCACACACGAACTTGGGGGGGTAGAGACCCAGTACTTC. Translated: CATHELGGVETQYF.

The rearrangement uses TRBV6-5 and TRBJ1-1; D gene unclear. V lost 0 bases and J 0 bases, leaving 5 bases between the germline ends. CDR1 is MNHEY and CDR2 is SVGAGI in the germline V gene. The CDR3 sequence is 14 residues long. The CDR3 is CASSYSRVNTEAFF. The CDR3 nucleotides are TGTGCCAGCAGTTACTCGCGGGTGAACACTGAAGCTTTCTTT.

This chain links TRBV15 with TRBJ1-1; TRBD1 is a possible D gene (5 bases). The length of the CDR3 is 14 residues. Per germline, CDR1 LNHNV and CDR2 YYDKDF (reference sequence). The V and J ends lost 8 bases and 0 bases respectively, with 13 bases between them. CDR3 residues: CATRQPQMNTEAFF. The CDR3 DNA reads TGTGCCACCCGACAGCCTCAGATGAACACTGAAGCTTTCTTT.